This passage covers 20 T cell receptor beta chains from one sample sequenced in a study of Tregs in tolerant kidney transplant recipients. Assay used: immunoSEQ multiplex PCR; TCRdb lists only in-frame clones, some missing. The sample spans tens of thousands of clones; the ten largest clones claim roughly 0.9%. Sequencing was performed on CD4+ T cells from blood, taken before the transplant. The receptor set was obtained from a human donor who received a combined kidney and bone marrow transplant.

About this clone itself: Sequencing ends 3 residues short of the CDR3 end; the germline J gene provides the rest. The chain links TRBV2 to TRBJ2-7, with 10 bases matching TRBD1. The CDR3 is made up of 15 amino acids. Germline CDR1 and CDR2: SNHLY and FYNNEI. Trimming cost V 7 bases and J 0 bases; bases outside gene matches: 6. The sequenced CDR3 bases are TGTGCCAGCAAGGCCGGGACAGGGGACTCCTACGAG. This gives the protein CASKAGTGDSYE. From start to end, the CDR3 is CASKAGTGDSYEQYF.

Worth noting for this clone: The observed sequence ends 3 residues before the CDR3 terminus, with the missing tail filled in from the germline J gene. The V gene is TRBV6-2 or TRBV6-3, the J gene TRBJ2-3; TRBD2 might be the D (7 bases). This CDR3 spans 15 amino acids. CDR1 is MNHEY, CDR2 SVGEGT, per germline. V lost 8 bases and J lost 4, with 19 bases in between. The CDR3 DNA, read in part, is TGTGCCAGCCATACAAGGGGGGGCCACGCAGATACG. Amino acids: CASHTRGGHADT. The CDR3 reads in full as CASHTRGGHADTQYF.

Worth noting for this clone: The DNA ends 3 residues before the CDR3 does, and the rest of the CDR3 is filled in from the germline J gene. This chain joins TRBV30 and TRBJ1-4; tentatively, D is TRBD1 (6 bases). Trimming left V 0 bases short and J 8 bases short, with 13 bases between. CDR1 and CDR2 from the germline V gene are GTSNPN and SVGIG (reference sequence). This CDR3 is built from 14 residues. The CDR3 is CAWSVNRVEEKLFF. The DNA read from the CDR3 is TGTGCCTGGAGTGTAAACAGGGTCGAGGAAAAA.

Notes on this clone: Sequencing ends 3 residues short of the CDR3 end; the germline J gene provides the rest. The chain uses TRBV7-2 and TRBJ1-1, with TRBD1 identical over 7 bases. The CDR3 contains 12 residues. CDR1 is SGHTA, CDR2 FQGNSA, per germline. The CDR3 reads CASSQGGGKAFF. Incomplete CDR3 DNA: TGTGCCAGCAGCCAAGGGGGCGGGAAA.

With respect to this clone: The CDR3 end is not reached by the read, which stops 3 residues before it; the germline J gene fills it in. The J gene is TRBJ1-4, the V gene TRBV7-6; D remains ambiguous. V was cut by 5 bases and J by 1 base, with 14 bases left in between. There are 16 residues in the CDR3. Germline V CDR1 and CDR2: SGHVS, FNYEAQ. The covered CDR3 bases are TGTGCCAGCAGCCCGCTCCCAGGTGAAACTAATGAAAAA. Residues: CASSPLPGETNEK. The entire CDR3 is CASSPLPGETNEKLFF.

CDR3 DNA, as far as it was read: TGTGCCAGCAGCTTAGATCTGGGCAACACAGATACG. This sequence encodes CASSLDLGNTDT. From start to end, the CDR3 is CASSLDLGNTDTQYF. The chain links TRBV11-2 to TRBJ2-3; D is unresolved. The missing CDR3 end, 3 residues past where the read stops, is filled in from the germline J gene. Germline CDR1 is SGHAT and CDR2 is FQNNGV. The CDR3 runs to 15 residues. The V gene lost 0 bases and the J gene lost 2 bases, with 9 bases spanning the gap. The complete variable domain, with remaining parts taken from reference TRBV11-2 and TRBJ2-3, reads EAGVAQSPRYKIIEKRQSVAFWCNPISGHATLYWYQQILGQGPKLLIQFQNNGVVDDSQLPKDRFSAERLKGVDSTLKIQPAKLEDSAVYLCASSLDLGNTDTQYFGPGTRLTVL.

CDR3: CASSSISDRDTEAFF. CDR3 DNA (partial): TGTGCCAGCAGCTCGATCTCGGACAGGGACACTGAA. The chain combines TRBV11-2 with TRBJ1-1, with 8 bases lining up with TRBD1. The CDR3 end lies 3 residues beyond the end of the read and is filled in from the germline J gene. The CDR3 has 15 amino acids. V lost 4 bases to trimming and J lost 3 bases; unmatched junction nucleotides: 7. Germline values: CDR1 SGHAT, CDR2 FQNNGV.

Partial CDR3 DNA: TGTGCCAGCGGAGACAGCTCCTACGAG. The encoded protein is CASGDSSYE. The full CDR3 protein reads CASGDSSYEQYF. The chain employs TRBV19 and TRBJ2-7; TRBD1 might be the D (5 bases). The DNA ends 3 residues before the CDR3 does, and the rest of the CDR3 is filled in from the germline J gene. V was cut by 9 bases and J by 0 bases, with 9 bases left in between. The CDR3 consists of 12 residues. Germline V gives CDR1 LNHDA, CDR2 SQIVND (reference sequence).

About this clone: With the read ending 3 residues before the CDR3 end, the germline J gene is used to fill in that end. The chain is built from TRBV7-9 and TRBJ1-5; TRBD1 matches at 10 bases. The CDR3 contains 15 residues. Germline CDR1 and CDR2: SEHNR and FQNEAQ (reference sequence). V was clipped by 4 bases and J by 4 bases; unmatched bases: 4. The sequenced part of the CDR3 DNA is TGTGCCAGCAGCTCGGGACAGGGGAAAAATCAGCCC. It is translated as CASSSGQGKNQP. The whole CDR3 protein is CASSSGQGKNQPQHF.

Incomplete CDR3 DNA: TGTGCCAGCAGCTTTTCCAGAAACACTGAA. This encodes CASSFSRNTE. The CDR3, in full, reads CASSFSRNTEAFF. This chain uses TRBV7-7 with TRBJ1-1; no clear D gene. The missing CDR3 end, 3 residues past where the read stops, is filled in from the germline J gene. Trimming removed 3 bases at V and 2 bases at J, with 7 bases between. The CDR3 contains 13 residues. Germline lookup yields CDR1 SSHAT and CDR2 FNYEAQ (reference sequence).

A remark on this clone: The CDR3 end is not reached by the read, which stops 3 residues before it; the germline J gene fills it in. This sequence joins TRBV7-6 and TRBJ2-5; TRBD1 is a possible D gene (6 bases). CDR1 and CDR2 (germline): SGHVS, FNYEAQ. The CDR3 runs 15 residues. With 6 bases removed from V and 1 base from J, the gap between germline ends came to 15 bases. The CDR3 is CASSSDGQLQETQYF. The CDR3 bases that were read are TGTGCCAGCAGTTCCGATGGACAGCTCCAAGAGACC.

Remarks on this clone: The missing CDR3 end, 3 residues past where the read stops, is filled in from the germline J gene. The J gene is TRBJ2-2, the V gene TRBV19, with D possibly being TRBD1 (5 bases). Trimming shortened V by 3 bases and J by 7 bases, and 15 bases separated the two germline ends. The germline V gene encodes CDR1 LNHDA and CDR2 SQIVND (reference sequence). The CDR3 contains 15 residues. The CDR3 bases that were read are TGTGCCAGTAGTATGGTCGAAGGGGTCAGCGGGGAG. Translation gives CASSMVEGVSGE. From start to end, the CDR3 is CASSMVEGVSGELFF.

In regard to this clone: Read coverage stops 3 residues before the CDR3 terminus; the germline J gene supplies the remainder. The chain recombines TRBV20-1 with TRBJ1-3; D not resolved. V shed 3 bases and J shed 4 bases, with 10 bases lying between them. CDR1 is DFQATT and CDR2 is SNEGSKA in the germline V gene (reference sequence). This CDR3 region has 13 residues. The part of the CDR3 DNA that was read is TGCAGTGCTAGTGTCGCGTTCGGAAACACC. It specifies CSASVAFGNT. The full CDR3 sequence reads CSASVAFGNTIYF.

Concerning this clone: Sequencing ends 3 residues short of the CDR3 end; the germline J gene provides the rest. The chain carries TRBV7-7 and TRBJ1-4; possibly TRBD1 for D (6 bases). Trimming pared 3 bases from V and 3 bases from J, leaving 11 bases between. Germline CDR1 reads SSHAT; CDR2 reads FNYEAQ (reference sequence). The CDR3 covers 15 residues. Incomplete CDR3 DNA: TGTGCCAGCAGCTTCTCCGGGACACCTAATGAAAAA. Its protein product is CASSFSGTPNEK. The complete CDR3 protein is CASSFSGTPNEKLFF.

About this clone: The CDR3 end is not reached by the read, which stops 3 residues before it; the germline J gene fills it in. This chain links TRBV2 with TRBJ2-1; 11 bases are a match to TRBD2. V dropped 6 bases and J dropped 7; count of bases not matched to a gene: 11. The length of the CDR3 is 16 residues. The V gene's germline CDR1 is SNHLY and CDR2 FYNNEI. CDR3 protein: CASRRRLAGPRNEQFF. The sequenced part of the CDR3 DNA is TGTGCCAGCAGGCGCCGACTAGCGGGGCCCAGGAATGAG.

On this clone: The read ends 3 residues shy of where the CDR3 ends; the end is completed using the germline J gene. V usage is TRBV29-1 and J usage is TRBJ1-2, with 7 bases matching TRBD1. J gave up 4 bases and V 4 bases, and 12 bases lay outside the gene matches. Germline CDR1 reads SQVTM; CDR2 reads ANQGSEA. The CDR3 covers 15 residues. The CDR3 bases that were read are TGCAGCGTTGTGGAGACAGGGACAATGGCCTATGGC. Translated, it gives CSVVETGTMAYG. The complete CDR3 sequence is CSVVETGTMAYGYTF.

Comments on this clone: The CDR3 end falls 3 residues outside the read, so it is completed with the germline J gene. The chain couples TRBV19 to TRBJ2-7, with 7 bases lining up with TRBD1. Germline CDR1 LNHDA, CDR2 SQIVND (reference sequence). The CDR3 contains 14 residues. Trimming at V came to 3 bases and at J to 4 bases, leaving 6 bases not matched to a gene. The sequenced CDR3 bases are TGTGCCAGTAGTATTGGGGACAGTCGGTACGAG. This encodes CASSIGDSRYE. The entire CDR3 protein is CASSIGDSRYEQYF.

As regards this clone: The DNA ends 3 residues before the CDR3 does, and the rest of the CDR3 is filled in from the germline J gene. The J gene is TRBJ1-2, the V gene TRBV20-1; no clear D gene. The CDR3 is 12 residues long. Looked up from germline, CDR1 is DFQATT and CDR2 is SNEGSKA (reference sequence). Trimming left V 3 bases short and J 4 bases short, with 9 bases between. Incomplete CDR3 DNA: TGCAGTGCTAGCCCCCAGGCCTATGGC. Amino acid sequence: CSASPQAYG. The full-length CDR3 reads as CSASPQAYGYTF.

Concerning this clone itself: The sequence runs out 3 residues before the end of the CDR3; the remainder is reconstructed from the germline J gene. This sequence joins TRBV30 and TRBJ1-5, with 7 nucleotides matching TRBD1. Germline V gives CDR1 GTSNPN, CDR2 SVGIG (reference sequence). Trimming took 6 bases from V and 5 from J; bases not matched to a gene: 13. The CDR3 is made up of 15 amino acids. CDR3 DNA (partial): TGTGCCTGCTCGAAGGAAAGGGGGCGGGATCAGCCC. Translation: CACSKERGRDQP. From start to end, the CDR3 is CACSKERGRDQPQHF. Combining the CDR3 with reference TRBV30 and TRBJ1-5 gives the whole variable domain SQTIHQWPATLVQPVGSPLSLECTVEGTSNPNLYWYRQAAGRGLQLLFYSVGIGQISSEVPQNLSASRPQDRQFILSSKKLLLSDSGFYLCACSKERGRDQPQHFGDGTRLSIL.

Regarding this clone: The CDR3 end is not reached by the read, which stops 3 residues before it; the germline J gene fills it in. The rearrangement joins TRBV6-1 to TRBJ1-2; D possibly corresponds to TRBD1 (5 bases). Germline V gene sequence: CDR1 MNHNS, CDR2 SASEGT. V lost 1 base and J 4 bases, leaving 10 bases between the germline ends. CDR3 size: 14 residues. The CDR3 DNA, read in part, is TGTGCCAGCAGTGAAGATCGACAGACCTATGGC. Amino acid sequence: CASSEDRQTYG. The entire CDR3 reads CASSEDRQTYGYTF.